The sequence of this T cell receptor beta chain was determined in a study of T-cell reconstitution after alpha-beta-depleted transplantation in children. The CDR3 totals 16 residues. Germline V gene data show CDR1 as LGHNA and CDR2 as YNFKEQ. The junction had 8 bases not matched to a gene; V was cut back by 4 bases and J by 2 bases. Unique molecular identifiers were built into the TCRbeta library. Each CDR3 protein gets one entry after TCRdb re-called the PCR reads with MiXCR. This table holds 440,000 or so distinct CDR3 sequences, roughly 43% found once. This clonotype was detected a few times. This clonotype originated in a girl under 10 years old with aplastic anemia, due to receive a stem cell transplant. V usage is TRBV4-2 and J usage is TRBJ2-3; 8 bases match TRBD2. The input for sequencing was PBMCs, taken before TCRalphabeta/CD19-depleted stem cell transplant. CDR3 amino acids: CASSRKLADHTDTQYF. The CDR3 DNA reads as TGTGCCAGCAGCCGGAAACTAGCGGACCACACAGATACGCAGTATTTT.